Following are 11 T cell receptor beta chains from one sample sequenced in a study of the immune and genomic landscape of osteosarcoma. Produced via immunoSEQ multiplex PCR; TCRdb's table is partial and in-frame only. This sample carries roughly 6,000 clones, 65% to 80% of them seen once, and the ten largest clones take around 16%. Poor-prognosis osteosarcoma patients supplied post-treatment primary, local recurrence and metastasis tumor specimens. What was sequenced was osteosarcoma tumor tissue from the lung. The receptors were sampled from a human donor with osteosarcoma.

V gene TRBV19 combines with J gene TRBJ1-2; 7 bases agree with TRBD1. The germline CDR1 and CDR2 sequences are LNHDA and SQIVND (reference sequence). After removal of 3 bases from V and 8 bases from J, the junction contained 6 bases not matched to a gene. The CDR3 runs 13 residues. The CDR3 bases are TGTGCCAGTAGTATCAAGACAGGGCACGGCTACACCTTC. Translated, it gives CASSIKTGHGYTF.

This clone was recorded once. This chain uses TRBV4-3 with TRBJ2-1; 14 nucleotides line up with TRBD2. CDR3 length: 17 amino acids. The V gene end was trimmed by 3 bases and the J gene end by 6 bases; junction bases not matched to a gene: 7. In germline, CDR1 is LGHNA, CDR2 YSLEER. Written as DNA, the CDR3 is TGCGCCAGCAGCCAGCGGTCGGGACTAGCGGGAGTCAATGAGCAGTTCTTC. Translation gives CASSQRSGLAGVNEQFF.

The chain recombines TRBV7-9 with TRBJ1-5; unclear D gene. Germline CDR1 and CDR2: SEHNR and FQNEAQ (reference sequence). The CDR3 has 12 residues. Deletions cut 4 bases from V and 7 bases from J, with 8 bases between. This chain's CDR3 is CASSSSGQPQHF. The CDR3 nucleotides are TGTGCCAGCAGCTCCTCGGGGCAGCCCCAGCATTTT.

The chain joins TRBV2 to TRBJ2-3; D unresolved. The V gene's germline CDR1 is SNHLY and CDR2 FYNNEI. The CDR3 is 15 amino acids. V lost 7 bases, J lost 3 bases, and 17 bases lay in between. The DNA for the CDR3 is TGTGCCAGCAAAGAAGATCCCCGCCAGACAGATACGCAGTATTTT. Protein sequence: CASKEDPRQTDTQYF.

CDR3 DNA sequence: TGTGCCAGCAGCGGGCGGGAGGAGACCCAGTACTTC. Translation: CASSGREETQYF. The chain links TRBV21-1 to TRBJ2-5; TRBD2 is the table's D call and was not checked against the DNA. TRBV21-1 is flagged as a pseudogene. The CDR3 extends over 12 amino acids.

This clone appeared a few times. The V gene is TRBV7-8, the J gene TRBJ1-1; TRBD1 might be the D (5 bases). This CDR3 has 16 amino acids. Per germline, CDR1 SGHVS and CDR2 FQNEAQ. Trimming removed 5 bases from V and 2 bases from J, with 18 bases in between. CDR3 residues: CASSPTWDEINTEAFF. CDR3 sequence (DNA): TGTGCCAGCAGCCCCACCTGGGACGAAATAAACACTGAAGCTTTCTTT.

This clone is large. The chain couples TRBV6-6 to TRBJ2-5, with D unclear. The germline CDR1 and CDR2 sequences are MNHNY and SVGAGI (reference sequence). The CDR3 contains 14 residues. Trimming took 5 bases from V and 0 from J, leaving 10 bases between them. CDR3 sequence: CASSRSVNQETQYF. CDR3 in DNA: TGTGCCAGCAGTCGGTCGGTCAACCAAGAGACCCAGTACTTC.

The gene calls are TRBV19 and TRBJ1-2; no firm D call. Germline V gene sequence: CDR1 LNHDA, CDR2 SQIVND (reference sequence). V shed 5 bases and J shed 2 bases, with 9 bases lying between them. The CDR3 is 13 residues long. CDR3 sequence reads: CASSSPENYGYTF. The DNA of the CDR3 is TGTGCCAGTAGTTCCCCCGAAAACTATGGCTACACCTTC. The complete variable domain, with remaining parts taken from reference TRBV19 and TRBJ1-2, reads DGGITQSPKYLFRKEGQNVTLSCEQNLNHDAMYWYRQDPGQGLRLIYYSQIVNDFQKGDIAEGYSVSREKKESFPLTVTSAQKNPTAFYLCASSSPENYGYTFGSGTRLTVV.

The CDR3 protein is CANYTGTSGTATDTQYF. The CDR3 bases are TGTGCCAACTACACCGGGACTAGCGGGACTGCTACCGATACGCAGTATTTT. This sequence joins TRBV27 and TRBJ2-3, with 13 bases that match TRBD2. The CDR3 extends over 17 amino acids. CDR1 is MNHEY, CDR2 SMNVEV, per germline (reference sequence). Trimming cost V 10 bases and J 6 bases; bases outside gene matches: 16.

The chain links TRBV7-9 to TRBJ1-2, with unresolved D. Germline V gives CDR1 SEHNR, CDR2 FQNEAQ (reference sequence). V lost 5 bases to trimming and J lost 4 bases, with 14 bases between them. This CDR3 contains 14 residues. CDR3: CASSPEKTGYGYTF. The CDR3 DNA is TGTGCCAGCAGCCCTGAAAAAACGGGCTATGGCTACACCTTC.

The chain carries TRBV19 and TRBJ2-5; tentatively, D is TRBD2 (5 bases). Trimming left V 1 base short and J 3 bases short, with 15 bases between. The V gene's germline CDR1 is LNHDA and CDR2 SQIVND (reference sequence). The CDR3 sequence is 16 residues long. This chain's CDR3 is CASSIAEGGREETQYF. DNA for the CDR3: TGTGCCAGTAGTATAGCTGAAGGAGGAAGAGAAGAGACCCAGTACTTC.